This record concerns one T cell receptor (beta chain) sequence. Its antigen is not identified. From germline, CDR1 is MDHEN and CDR2 SYDVKM. CDR3 length: 16 amino acids. V lost 5 bases to trimming and J lost 3 bases, with 17 bases between them. The data are from a study of T cell responses to AZD1222 COVID-19 vaccine. Points from the study as a whole: After the peak T cell response, and only then, were repertoires sampled.

Clones were sequenced by immunoSEQ multiplex PCR, and TCRdb holds only the in-frame ones, with some missing. Here the sample spans about 120,000 clones, 90% to 95% being singletons. This TCR came from an adult in good health. Here the sequenced sample was peripheral blood, taken on day 0 of AZD1222 vaccination. The chain combines TRBV28 with TRBJ1-5; no clear D gene. The CDR3 loop is CASSIPGGFTNQPQHF. CDR3 DNA: TGTGCCAGCAGTATCCCAGGAGGCTTTACCAATCAGCCCCAGCATTTT.